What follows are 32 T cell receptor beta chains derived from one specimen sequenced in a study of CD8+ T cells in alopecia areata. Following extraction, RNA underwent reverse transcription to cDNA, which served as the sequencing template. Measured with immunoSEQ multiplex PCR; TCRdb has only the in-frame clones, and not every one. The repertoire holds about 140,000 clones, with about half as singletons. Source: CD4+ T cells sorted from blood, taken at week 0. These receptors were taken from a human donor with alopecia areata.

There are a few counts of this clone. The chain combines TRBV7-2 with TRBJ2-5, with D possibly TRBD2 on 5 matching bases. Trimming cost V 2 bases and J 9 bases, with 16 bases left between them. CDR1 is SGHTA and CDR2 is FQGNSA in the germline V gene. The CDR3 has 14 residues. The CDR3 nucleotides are TGTGCCAGCAGCTTATGGTCCCGAGGGCAGGCCCAGTACTTC. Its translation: CASSLWSRGQAQYF.

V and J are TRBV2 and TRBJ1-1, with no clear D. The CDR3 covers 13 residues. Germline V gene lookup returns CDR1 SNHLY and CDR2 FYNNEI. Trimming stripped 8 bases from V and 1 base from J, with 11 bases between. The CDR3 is CASGERGNTEAFF. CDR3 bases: TGTGCCAGCGGAGAACGGGGGAACACTGAAGCTTTCTTT.

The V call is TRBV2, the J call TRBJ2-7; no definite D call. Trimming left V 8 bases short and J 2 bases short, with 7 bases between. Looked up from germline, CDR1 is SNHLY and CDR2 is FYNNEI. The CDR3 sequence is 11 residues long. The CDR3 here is CASGVAYEQYF. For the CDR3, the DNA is TGTGCCAGCGGAGTAGCCTACGAGCAGTACTTC.

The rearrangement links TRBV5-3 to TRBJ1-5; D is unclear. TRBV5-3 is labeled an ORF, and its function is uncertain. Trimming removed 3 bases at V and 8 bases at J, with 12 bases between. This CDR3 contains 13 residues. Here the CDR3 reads CARSSLAEEPQHF. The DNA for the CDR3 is TGTGCCAGAAGCTCCTTGGCCGAGGAGCCCCAGCATTTT.

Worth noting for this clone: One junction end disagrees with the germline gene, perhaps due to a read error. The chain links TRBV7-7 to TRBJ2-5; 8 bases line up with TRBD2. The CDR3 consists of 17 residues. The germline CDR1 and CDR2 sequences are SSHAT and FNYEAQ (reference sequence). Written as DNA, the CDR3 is TGTGCTAGCAGCCCTCTAAGGATACAGCGGGAGAAGGAGACCCAGTACTTC. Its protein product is CASSPLRIQREKETQYF.

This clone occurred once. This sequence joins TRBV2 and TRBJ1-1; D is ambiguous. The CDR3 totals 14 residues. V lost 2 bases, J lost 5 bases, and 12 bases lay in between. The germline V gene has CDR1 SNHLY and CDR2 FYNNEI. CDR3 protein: CASSEPASGTEAFF. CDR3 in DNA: TGTGCCAGCAGTGAACCGGCGAGTGGGACTGAAGCTTTCTTT. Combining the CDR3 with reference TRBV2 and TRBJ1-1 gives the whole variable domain EPEVTQTPSHQVTQMGQEVILRCVPISNHLYFYWYRQILGQKVEFLVSFYNNEISEKSEIFDDQFSVERPDGSNFTLKIRSTKLEDSAMYFCASSEPASGTEAFFGQGTRLTVV.

CDR3 sequence reads: CASSLAGSTNEKLFF. The CDR3 coding sequence is TGTGCCAGCTCACTCGCGGGGTCAACTAATGAAAAACTGTTTTTT. The chain uses TRBV18 and TRBJ1-4; unclear D gene. Deletions cut 4 bases from V and 0 bases from J, with 9 bases between. Germline V gene data show CDR1 as KGHSH and CDR2 as LQKENI. CDR3 length: 15 amino acids.

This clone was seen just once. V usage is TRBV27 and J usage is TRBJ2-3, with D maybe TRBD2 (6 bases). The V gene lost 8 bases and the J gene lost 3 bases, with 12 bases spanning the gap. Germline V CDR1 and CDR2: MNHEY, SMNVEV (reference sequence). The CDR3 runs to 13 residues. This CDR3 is CASVRAGTDTQYF. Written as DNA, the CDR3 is TGTGCCAGCGTCCGGGCGGGGACAGATACGCAGTATTTT.

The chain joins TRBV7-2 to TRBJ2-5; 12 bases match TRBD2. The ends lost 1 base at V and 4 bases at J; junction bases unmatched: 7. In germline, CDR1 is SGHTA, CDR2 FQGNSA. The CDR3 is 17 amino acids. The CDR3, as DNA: TGTGCCAGCAGCTTAGTCGCGACTAGCGGGGGAGGAGAGACCCAGTACTTC. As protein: CASSLVATSGGGETQYF.

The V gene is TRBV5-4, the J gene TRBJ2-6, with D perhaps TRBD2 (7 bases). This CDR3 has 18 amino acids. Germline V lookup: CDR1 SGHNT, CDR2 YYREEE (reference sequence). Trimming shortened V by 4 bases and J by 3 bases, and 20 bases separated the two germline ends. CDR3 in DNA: TGTGCCAGCAGCCTCGGTGGGGGGGGCAGAGTTGGGGCCAACGTCCTGACTTTC. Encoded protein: CASSLGGGGRVGANVLTF. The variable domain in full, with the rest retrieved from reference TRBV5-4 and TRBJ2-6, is ETGVTQSPTHLIKTRGQQVTLRCSSQSGHNTVSWYQQALGQGPQFIFQYYREEENGRGNFPPRFSGLQFPNYSSELNVNALELDDSALYLCASSLGGGGRVGANVLTFGAGSRLTVL.

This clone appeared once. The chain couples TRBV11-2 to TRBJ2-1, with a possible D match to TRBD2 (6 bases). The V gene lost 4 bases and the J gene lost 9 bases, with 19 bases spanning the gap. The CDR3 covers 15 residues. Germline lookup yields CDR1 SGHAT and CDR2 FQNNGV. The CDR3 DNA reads TGTGCCAGCAGCTACCGGGGACTCCCCCTGAGTGAGCAGTTCTTC. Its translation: CASSYRGLPLSEQFF.

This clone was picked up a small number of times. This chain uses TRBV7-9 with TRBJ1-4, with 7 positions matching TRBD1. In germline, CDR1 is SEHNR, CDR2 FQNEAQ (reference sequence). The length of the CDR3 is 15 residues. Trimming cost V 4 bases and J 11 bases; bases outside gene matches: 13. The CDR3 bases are TGTGCCAGCAGCTCCACGACGGACAGGCGGAGGAAACTGTTTTTT. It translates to CASSSTTDRRRKLFF.

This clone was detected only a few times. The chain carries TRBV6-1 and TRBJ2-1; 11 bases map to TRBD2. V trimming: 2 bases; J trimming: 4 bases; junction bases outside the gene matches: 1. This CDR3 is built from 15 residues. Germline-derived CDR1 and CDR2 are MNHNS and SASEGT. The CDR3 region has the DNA TGTGCCAGCAGTGAATTAGCGGGAGGGTACAATGAGCAGTTCTTC. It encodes CASSELAGGYNEQFF.

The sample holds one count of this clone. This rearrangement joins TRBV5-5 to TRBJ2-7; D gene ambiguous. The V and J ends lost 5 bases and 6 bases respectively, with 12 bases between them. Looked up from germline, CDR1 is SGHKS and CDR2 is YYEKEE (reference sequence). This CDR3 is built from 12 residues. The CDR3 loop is CASRWGWGEQYF. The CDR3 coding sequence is TGTGCCAGCAGATGGGGTTGGGGCGAGCAGTACTTC.

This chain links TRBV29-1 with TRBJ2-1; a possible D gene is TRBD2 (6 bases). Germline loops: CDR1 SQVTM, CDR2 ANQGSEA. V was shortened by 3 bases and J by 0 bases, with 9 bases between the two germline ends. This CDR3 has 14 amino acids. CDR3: CSVEEGTSYNEQFF. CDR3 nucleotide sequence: TGCAGCGTTGAGGAGGGGACCTCCTACAATGAGCAGTTCTTC.

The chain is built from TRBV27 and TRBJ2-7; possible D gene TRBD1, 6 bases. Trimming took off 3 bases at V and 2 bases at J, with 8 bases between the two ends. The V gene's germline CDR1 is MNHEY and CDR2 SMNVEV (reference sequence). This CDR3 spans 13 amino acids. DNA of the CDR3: TGTGCCAGCAGTTTCGACAGGACCTACGAGCAGTACTTC. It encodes CASSFDRTYEQYF.

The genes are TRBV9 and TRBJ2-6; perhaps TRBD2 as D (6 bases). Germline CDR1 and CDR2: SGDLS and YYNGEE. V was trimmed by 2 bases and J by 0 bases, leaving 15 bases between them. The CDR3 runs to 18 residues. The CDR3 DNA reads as TGTGCCAGCAGCGTGGGGACTCTGACCCCCTCTGGGGCCAACGTCCTGACTTTC. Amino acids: CASSVGTLTPSGANVLTF.

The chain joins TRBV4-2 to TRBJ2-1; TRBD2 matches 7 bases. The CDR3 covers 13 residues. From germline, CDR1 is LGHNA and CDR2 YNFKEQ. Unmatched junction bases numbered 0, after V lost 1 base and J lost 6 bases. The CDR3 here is CASSQGGGNEQFF. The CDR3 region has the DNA TGTGCCAGCAGCCAAGGCGGGGGCAATGAGCAGTTCTTC.

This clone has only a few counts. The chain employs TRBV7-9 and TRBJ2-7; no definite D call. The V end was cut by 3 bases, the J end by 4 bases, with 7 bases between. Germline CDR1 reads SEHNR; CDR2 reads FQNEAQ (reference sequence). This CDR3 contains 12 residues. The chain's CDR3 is CASSFEEYEQYF. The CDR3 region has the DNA TGTGCCAGCAGCTTTGAGGAATACGAGCAGTACTTC.

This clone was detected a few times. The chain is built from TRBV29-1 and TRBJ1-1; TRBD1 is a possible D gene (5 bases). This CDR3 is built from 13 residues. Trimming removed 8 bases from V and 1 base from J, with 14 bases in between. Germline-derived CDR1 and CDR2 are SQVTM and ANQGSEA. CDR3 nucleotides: TGCAGCATAAGGTCCGACAGGAACACTGAAGCTTTCTTT. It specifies CSIRSDRNTEAFF.

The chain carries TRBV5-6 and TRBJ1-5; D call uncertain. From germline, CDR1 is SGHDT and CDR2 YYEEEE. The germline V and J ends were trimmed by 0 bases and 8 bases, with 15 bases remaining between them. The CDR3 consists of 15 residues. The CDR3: CASSLAGDGQKPQHF. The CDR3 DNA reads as TGTGCCAGCAGCTTGGCCGGCGACGGTCAAAAGCCCCAGCATTTT.

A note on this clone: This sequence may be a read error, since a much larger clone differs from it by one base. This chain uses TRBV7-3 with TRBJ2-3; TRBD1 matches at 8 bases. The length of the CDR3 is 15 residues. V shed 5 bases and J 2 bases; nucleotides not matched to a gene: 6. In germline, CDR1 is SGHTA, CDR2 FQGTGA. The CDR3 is CASSQGQGFTDTQYF. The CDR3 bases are TGTGCCAGCAGCCAAGGACAGGGATTCACAGATACGCAGTATTTT.

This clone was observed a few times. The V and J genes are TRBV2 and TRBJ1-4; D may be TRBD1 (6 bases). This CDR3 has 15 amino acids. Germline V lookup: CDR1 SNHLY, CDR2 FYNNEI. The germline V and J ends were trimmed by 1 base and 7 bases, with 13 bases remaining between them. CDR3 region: CASSEGRGTREKLFF. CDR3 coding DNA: TGTGCCAGCAGTGAAGGGAGGGGGACGCGTGAAAAACTGTTTTTT.

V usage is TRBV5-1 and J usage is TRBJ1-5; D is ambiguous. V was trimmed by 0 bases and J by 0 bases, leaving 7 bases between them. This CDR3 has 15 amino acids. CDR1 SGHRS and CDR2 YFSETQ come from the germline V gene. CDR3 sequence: CASSLAGDSNQPQHF. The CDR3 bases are TGCGCCAGCAGCTTGGCAGGTGATAGCAATCAGCCCCAGCATTTT.

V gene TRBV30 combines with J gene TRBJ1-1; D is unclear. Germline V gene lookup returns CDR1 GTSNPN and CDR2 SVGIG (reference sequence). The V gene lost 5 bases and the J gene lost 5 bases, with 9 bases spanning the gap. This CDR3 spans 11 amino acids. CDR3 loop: CAWRRITEAFF. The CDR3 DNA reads TGTGCCTGGCGAAGGATTACTGAAGCTTTCTTT.

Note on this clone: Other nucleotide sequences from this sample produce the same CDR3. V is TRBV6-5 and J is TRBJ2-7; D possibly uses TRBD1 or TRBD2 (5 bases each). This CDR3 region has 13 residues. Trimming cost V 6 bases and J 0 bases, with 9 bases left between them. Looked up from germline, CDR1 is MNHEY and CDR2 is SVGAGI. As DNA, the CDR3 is TGTGCCAGCAGAGAGGGGAGCTCCTACGAGCAGTACTTC. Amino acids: CASREGSSYEQYF.

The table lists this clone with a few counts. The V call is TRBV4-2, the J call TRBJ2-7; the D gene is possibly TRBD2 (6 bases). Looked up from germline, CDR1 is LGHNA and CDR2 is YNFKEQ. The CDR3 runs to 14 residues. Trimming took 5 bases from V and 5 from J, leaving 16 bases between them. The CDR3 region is CASSKNRRENEQYF. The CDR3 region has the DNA TGTGCCAGCAGCAAAAACCGACGGGAGAACGAGCAGTACTTC.

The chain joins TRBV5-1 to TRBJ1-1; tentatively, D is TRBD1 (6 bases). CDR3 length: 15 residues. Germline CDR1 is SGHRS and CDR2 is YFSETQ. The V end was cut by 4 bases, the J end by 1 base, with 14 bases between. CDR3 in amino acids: CASSLGGRANTEAFF. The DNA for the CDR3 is TGCGCCAGCAGCCTTGGGGGCAGGGCGAACACTGAAGCTTTCTTT.

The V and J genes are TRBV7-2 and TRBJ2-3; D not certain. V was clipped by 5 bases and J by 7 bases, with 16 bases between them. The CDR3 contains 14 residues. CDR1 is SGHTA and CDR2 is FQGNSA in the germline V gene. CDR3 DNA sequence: TGTGCCAGCAGCCCGGCGCTACACCCGAATACGCAGTATTTT. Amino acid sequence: CASSPALHPNTQYF.

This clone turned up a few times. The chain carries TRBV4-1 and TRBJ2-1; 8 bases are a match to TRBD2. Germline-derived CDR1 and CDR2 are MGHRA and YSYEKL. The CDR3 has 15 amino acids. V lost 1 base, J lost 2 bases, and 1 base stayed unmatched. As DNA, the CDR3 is TGCGCCAGCAGCCAAGCGACTAGCGCCTACAATGAGCAGTTCTTC. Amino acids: CASSQATSAYNEQFF.

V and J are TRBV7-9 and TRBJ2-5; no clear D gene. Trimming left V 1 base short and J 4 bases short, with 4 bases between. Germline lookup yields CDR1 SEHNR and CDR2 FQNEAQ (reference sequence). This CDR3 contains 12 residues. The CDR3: CASSLVRETQYF. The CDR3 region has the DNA TGTGCCAGCAGCTTAGTCAGAGAGACCCAGTACTTC.

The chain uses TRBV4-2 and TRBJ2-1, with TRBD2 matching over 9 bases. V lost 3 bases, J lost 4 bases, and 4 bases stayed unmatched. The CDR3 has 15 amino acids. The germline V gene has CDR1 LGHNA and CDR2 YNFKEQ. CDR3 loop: CASSHGTSKYNEQFF. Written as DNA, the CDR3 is TGTGCCAGCAGCCACGGGACTAGCAAGTACAATGAGCAGTTCTTC.